What follows are 15 T cell receptor beta chains derived from one specimen sequenced in a study of T cell responses to AZD1222 COVID-19 vaccine. TCRdb's copy holds only in-frame clones and misses some; the assay was immunoSEQ multiplex PCR. The top ten clones hold 4% to 4.5% of a sample with 160,000 or so clones, 85% to 90% of them seen once. Sequencing was performed on peripheral blood, taken 28 days after the second AZD1222 dose. Receptor source: an adult who received the AZD1222 COVID-19 vaccine.

The chain joins TRBV12-3 or TRBV12-4 to TRBJ2-7; D uncertain. Trimming shortened V by 7 bases and J by 3 bases, and 10 bases separated the two germline ends. This CDR3 has 12 amino acids. DNA for the CDR3: TGTGCCAGCACTCGGATGAACTACGAGCAGTACTTC. It encodes CASTRMNYEQYF.

This chain connects TRBV6-4 to TRBJ1-1, with D uncertain. V lost 3 bases to trimming and J lost 6 bases, with 14 bases between them. The CDR3 covers 14 residues. Germline V gene lookup returns CDR1 MRHNA and CDR2 SNTAGT. The CDR3 region has the DNA TGTGCCAGCAGTGAATTGGGCAGACCCTCTGAAGCTTTCTTT. Translating gives CASSELGRPSEAFF.

Only one count was recorded for this clone. The V call is TRBV7-2, the J call TRBJ1-5, with TRBD1 as a possible D gene (6 bases). Germline V gene lookup returns CDR1 SGHTA and CDR2 FQGNSA. CDR3 length equals 14 residues. Trimming took off 3 bases at V and 5 bases at J, with 11 bases between the two ends. The CDR3 here is CASSFGGADQPQHF. CDR3 sequence (DNA): TGTGCCAGCAGCTTCGGGGGCGCAGATCAGCCCCAGCATTTT.

The chain employs TRBV7-2 and TRBJ2-1; D gene uncertain. The CDR3 runs 15 residues. The V gene's germline CDR1 is SGHTA and CDR2 FQGNSA. V gave up 1 base and J gave up 3 bases, with 10 bases separating them. The CDR3, as DNA: TGTGCCAGCAGCTTAGGCAGTCCTAGCTACAATGAGCAGTTCTTC. It specifies CASSLGSPSYNEQFF.

The rearrangement uses TRBV4-3 and TRBJ1-4; TRBD1 is a possible D gene (5 bases). The CDR3 totals 15 residues. Germline CDR1 LGHNA, CDR2 YSLEER. Trimming took 3 bases from V and 15 from J, leaving 23 bases between them. The CDR3 loop is CASSQFRGEGFEVFF. The CDR3 bases are TGCGCCAGCAGCCAGTTTCGGGGGGAAGGATTTGAGGTGTTTTTT.

The rearrangement joins TRBV11-2 to TRBJ1-5, with a possible D match to TRBD1 (6 bases). Germline V gene lookup returns CDR1 SGHAT and CDR2 FQNNGV. This CDR3 has 14 residues. The V and J ends lost 1 base and 6 bases respectively, with 10 bases between them. The CDR3 loop is CASSLGGASQPQHF. The DNA of the CDR3 is TGTGCCAGCAGCTTAGGGGGGGCCAGTCAGCCCCAGCATTTT. The full variable domain, rest sourced from reference TRBV11-2 and TRBJ1-5, is EAGVAQSPRYKIIEKRQSVAFWCNPISGHATLYWYQQILGQGPKLLIQFQNNGVVDDSQLPKDRFSAERLKGVDSTLKIQPAKLEDSAVYLCASSLGGASQPQHFGDGTRLSIL.

The chain couples TRBV5-1 to TRBJ1-2, with a possible D match to TRBD1 (6 bases). This CDR3 comprises 13 residues. Germline CDR1 is SGHRS and CDR2 is YFSETQ. Trimming removed 5 bases at V and 6 bases at J, with 14 bases between. The CDR3 sequence: CASSSTQGDGYTF. CDR3 coding DNA: TGCGCCAGCAGTTCCACACAGGGTGATGGCTACACCTTC.

Worth noting for this clone: The junction differs from germline at one of its ends, possibly a read error. V is TRBV20-1 and J is TRBJ1-3; no clear D. In germline, CDR1 is DFQATT, CDR2 SNEGSKA (reference sequence). The CDR3 contains 11 residues. Here the CDR3 reads CSARYNGPQHF. The CDR3 DNA sequence: TGCAGTGCCAGGTATAATGGTCCTCAACATTTT.

The gene calls are TRBV6-4 and TRBJ2-2; D not certain. Per the germline V gene, CDR1 is MRHNA and CDR2 is SNTAGT. The V end lost 3 bases, the J end lost 5 bases, and 10 bases lay between the germline ends. This CDR3 spans 14 amino acids. The CDR3 is CASSELGGTGELFF. The DNA of the CDR3 is TGTGCCAGCAGTGAGTTAGGTGGAACCGGGGAGCTGTTTTTT.

For the CDR3, the DNA is TGTGCCAGCAGCTTCGCACGGCGGGAGGGAATCGAAAAACTGTTTTTT. Residues: CASSFARREGIEKLFF. The J gene is TRBJ1-4, the V gene TRBV5-6, with no clear D. Trimming cost V 2 bases and J 8 bases, with 19 bases left between them. Germline values: CDR1 SGHDT, CDR2 YYEEEE. The CDR3 covers 16 residues.

V gene TRBV3-1 (or the pseudogene TRBV3-2) combines with J gene TRBJ1-1; D remains unclear. CDR1 and CDR2 (germline): LGHDT, YNNKEL (reference sequence). Deletions cut 0 bases from V and 9 bases from J, with 11 bases between. CDR3 length: 13 amino acids. The CDR3 bases are TGTGCCAGCAGCCAAGATGAGGCCAGAAAAGCTTTCTTT. Its protein is CASSQDEARKAFF.

The V and J genes are TRBV6-5 and TRBJ1-2, with 9 bases lining up with TRBD1. Germline-derived CDR1 and CDR2 are MNHEY and SVGAGI. V was pared by 2 bases and J by 5 bases, with 9 bases of the junction left unmatched. This CDR3 is 16 amino acids long. This chain's CDR3 is CASSYPTGTGSYGYTF. CDR3 in DNA: TGTGCCAGCAGTTACCCCACCGGGACAGGGTCTTATGGCTACACCTTC.

This chain links TRBV3-1 (or the pseudogene TRBV3-2) with TRBJ1-4; D might be TRBD1 (5 bases). Germline V lookup: CDR1 LGHDT, CDR2 YNNKEL (reference sequence). Between the trimmed V and J ends, which lost 6 bases and 3 bases, there was a span of 14 bases. CDR3 size: 15 residues. CDR3 nucleotide sequence: TGTGCCAGCAGACACCTCGGGGGTCCTAATGAAAAACTGTTTTTT. Its translation is CASRHLGGPNEKLFF.

The J gene is TRBJ1-4, the V gene TRBV6-5, with D possibly being TRBD1 (5 bases). Per germline, CDR1 MNHEY and CDR2 SVGAGI. V dropped 7 bases and J dropped 14 bases, with 14 bases sitting between them. The CDR3 contains 11 residues. CDR3 DNA sequence: TGTGCCAGCACCTCCGGGACCTCTCTGTTTTTT. This codes for CASTSGTSLFF.

This clone was seen a handful of times. The rearrangement uses TRBV3-1 (or the pseudogene TRBV3-2) and TRBJ2-2; 8 bases agree with TRBD1. Germline assignment: CDR1 LGHDT and CDR2 YNNKEL (reference sequence). The CDR3 is 17 residues long. The J segment lost 6 bases and the V segment lost 3 bases, leaving 12 bases of the junction unmatched. The DNA for the CDR3 is TGTGCCAGCAGCCAGAGCGACAGGGGAATTTACGCCGGGGAGCTGTTTTTT. Amino acids: CASSQSDRGIYAGELFF.